The 23 T cell receptor beta chains below were found in one sample sequenced in a study of shared clonotypes between healthy human individuals. Clones were read by immunoSEQ multiplex PCR, and TCRdb kept only the in-frame ones, dropping some. The top ten clones hold 9.5% to 15% of a sample with 450,000 to 500,000 clones, around 73% of them seen once. Sequencing was performed on PBMCs. All receptors come from a woman aged 40 to 50 in good health. Some clones in this sample may be carry-over from other donors' samples.

In regard to this clone: This may be a read error: a much more frequent sequence differs by one nucleotide. V is TRBV30 and J is TRBJ2-7; D ambiguous. CDR1 is GTSNPN, CDR2 SVGIG, per germline (reference sequence). The CDR3 length is 11 residues. With 2 bases removed from V and 5 bases from J, the gap between germline ends came to 7 bases. CDR3 loop: CAWSTHDEQYF. The DNA for the CDR3 is TGTGCCTGGAGTACCCACGACGAGCAGTACTTC.

This clone was seen a handful of times. The J gene is TRBJ1-2, the V gene TRBV28; D is perhaps TRBD1 (6 bases). The V gene's germline CDR1 is MDHEN and CDR2 SYDVKM. The V gene lost 5 bases and the J gene lost 7 bases, with 17 bases spanning the gap. This CDR3 contains 14 residues. Here the CDR3 DNA reads TGTGCCAGCAGTCCCCCTGTGGACAGAGCTGGCTACACCTTC. This sequence encodes CASSPPVDRAGYTF.

This clone appeared once. The DNA for the CDR3 is TGTGCCAGCAGCGGACGAATTGGAGGCGGGGAGCTGTTTTTT. The encoded protein is CASSGRIGGGELFF. V and J are TRBV9 and TRBJ2-2, with D maybe TRBD2 (5 bases). Germline V CDR1 and CDR2: SGDLS, YYNGEE. The CDR3 length is 14 residues. The ends were cut back, 3 bases at V and 7 bases at J, with 13 bases in the middle.

J is TRBJ1-4 and V is TRBV7-2, with 10 bases that match TRBD1. This CDR3 comprises 15 residues. With 5 bases clipped from V and 6 bases from J, the junction kept 6 bases outside the gene matches. From germline, CDR1 is SGHTA and CDR2 FQGNSA. CDR3 protein: CASSGQGGDYEKLFF. The CDR3 bases are TGTGCCAGCAGCGGACAGGGGGGGGATTATGAAAAACTGTTTTTT.

The CDR3 reads CASSESTGGFSHYGYTF. Written as DNA, the CDR3 is TGTGCCAGCAGTGAATCTACAGGGGGTTTTAGCCACTATGGCTACACCTTC. This sequence joins TRBV25-1 and TRBJ1-2; 8 bases match TRBD1. The CDR3 sequence is 17 residues long. V shed 1 base and J 3 bases; nucleotides not matched to a gene: 10. From germline, CDR1 is MGHDK and CDR2 SYGVNS.

The gene calls are TRBV27 and TRBJ2-1; no clear D. Between the trimmed V and J ends, which lost 3 bases and 5 bases, there was a span of 5 bases. The germline V gene encodes CDR1 MNHEY and CDR2 SMNVEV (reference sequence). The CDR3 is made up of 12 amino acids. For the CDR3, the DNA is TGTGCCAGCAGTTTCAGCCACAATGAGCAGTTCTTC. Amino acids: CASSFSHNEQFF.

The chain has TRBV18 and TRBJ1-1; tentatively, D is TRBD1 (6 bases). This CDR3 spans 15 amino acids. The V and J ends lost 3 bases and 3 bases respectively, with 14 bases between them. Per the germline V gene, CDR1 is KGHSH and CDR2 is LQKENI. CDR3 sequence: CASSPREGGYTEAFF. The CDR3 DNA sequence: TGTGCCAGCTCACCCCGAGAGGGGGGGTACACTGAAGCTTTCTTT.

V and J are TRBV21-1 and TRBJ2-7; the DNA was not compared with TRBD2, the D call given in the table. TRBV21-1 is a listed pseudogene. The CDR3 length is 15 residues. In nucleotides, the CDR3 is TGTGCCAGCAGCAAAGGACCATCTACCCCGGGCGAGCAGTACTTC. Its translation: CASSKGPSTPGEQYF.

The V call is TRBV4-3, the J call TRBJ1-4; 9 bases align to TRBD1. Losses at the gene ends were 3 bases for V and 6 bases for J; bases not matched to a gene: 5. Looked up from germline, CDR1 is LGHNA and CDR2 is YSLEER. The CDR3 consists of 15 residues. This chain's CDR3 is CASSQQQGADEKLFF. In DNA, the CDR3 is TGCGCCAGCAGCCAGCAACAGGGGGCGGATGAAAAACTGTTTTTT.

The V gene is TRBV20-1, the J gene TRBJ1-2; D remains ambiguous. The CDR3 has 11 amino acids. V shed 4 bases and J shed 6 bases, with 9 bases lying between them. CDR1 is DFQATT, CDR2 SNEGSKA, per germline (reference sequence). CDR3 bases: TGCAGTGCTATCCGGGATAATGGCTACACCTTC. This gives the protein CSAIRDNGYTF.

This clone was recorded a few times. The V gene is TRBV19, the J gene TRBJ2-2; 12 bases fit TRBD2. After removal of 7 bases from V and 6 bases from J, the junction contained 6 bases not matched to a gene. CDR3 length: 15 residues. CDR1 LNHDA and CDR2 SQIVND come from the germline V gene (reference sequence). CDR3 coding DNA: TGTGCCAGTACTGTGACTAGCGGGAGCTCCGGGGAGCTGTTTTTT. Translated, it gives CASTVTSGSSGELFF.

This clone came up a few times. The rearrangement uses TRBV7-9 and TRBJ2-5, with D perhaps TRBD2 (5 bases). Judging by the DNA end, TRBJ2-7 fits better; the J call may be wrong. Germline CDR1 SEHNR, CDR2 FQNEAQ (reference sequence). This CDR3 comprises 12 residues. The CDR3 spells CASSPRAYEQYF. The CDR3, as DNA: TGTGCCAGCAGCCCGCGGGCCTACGAGCAGTACTTC.

Only a few counts were recorded for this clone. This chain connects TRBV6-1 to TRBJ2-1; unclear D gene. Deletions cut 6 bases from V and 5 bases from J, with 11 bases between. Germline loops: CDR1 MNHNS, CDR2 SASEGT. The CDR3 is 13 amino acids. CDR3 amino acids: CASSLHTDNEQFF. CDR3 DNA sequence: TGTGCCAGCAGCCTTCATACAGACAATGAGCAGTTCTTC.

The chain uses TRBV27 and TRBJ2-2; D is unresolved. The V end was cut by 0 bases, the J end by 3 bases, with 5 bases between. The CDR3 consists of 14 residues. In germline, CDR1 is MNHEY, CDR2 SMNVEV (reference sequence). DNA of the CDR3: TGTGCCAGCAGTTTATCCGCCTACACCGGGGAGCTGTTTTTT. Its protein product is CASSLSAYTGELFF.

This sequence joins TRBV6-1 and TRBJ2-3; tentative D call: TRBD2 (6 bases). Germline V gene lookup returns CDR1 MNHNS and CDR2 SASEGT. Trimming cost V 4 bases and J 4 bases, with 12 bases left between them. The CDR3 contains 14 residues. The CDR3 reads CASSAGAVADTQYF. In nucleotides, the CDR3 is TGTGCCAGCAGTGCGGGAGCGGTAGCAGATACGCAGTATTTT.

V gene TRBV27 combines with J gene TRBJ2-2; D unclear. The CDR3 runs 13 residues. V was cut by 2 bases and J by 3 bases, with 4 bases left in between. CDR1 is MNHEY, CDR2 SMNVEV, per germline (reference sequence). CDR3 sequence reads: CASSLRYTGELFF. The CDR3 DNA reads as TGTGCCAGCAGTTTAAGGTACACCGGGGAGCTGTTTTTT.

This rearrangement joins TRBV18 to TRBJ1-6, with TRBD1 matching 10 bases. The CDR3 is 18 amino acids. CDR1 and CDR2 from the germline V gene are KGHSH and LQKENI. J gave up 0 bases and V 3 bases, and 5 bases lay outside the gene matches. In DNA form, the CDR3 reads TGTGCCAGCTCACCGGGACAGGGGCGAAGCTCCTATAATTCACCCCTCCACTTT. Translation: CASSPGQGRSSYNSPLHF.

The chain recombines TRBV5-1 with TRBJ2-7; D gene uncertain. Trimming stripped 5 bases from V and 5 bases from J, with 14 bases between. Germline assignment: CDR1 SGHRS and CDR2 YFSETQ. The CDR3 loop spans 13 amino acids. The CDR3 DNA follows: TGCGCCAGCAGGGTTCTGGGCCGGGACGAGCAGTACTTC. As protein: CASRVLGRDEQYF.

The chain uses TRBV15 and TRBJ2-7; 9 nucleotides align to TRBD2. The CDR3 is made up of 20 amino acids. V lost 0 bases to trimming and J lost 2 bases; unmatched junction nucleotides: 17. The germline V gene encodes CDR1 LNHNV and CDR2 YYDKDF (reference sequence). The CDR3 DNA is TGTGCCACCAGCAGAGATCGGAGTAGCGGGAGTCCACAAGGAACCTACGAGCAGTACTTC. Translation: CATSRDRSSGSPQGTYEQYF.

The chain carries TRBV14 and TRBJ1-1; a weak D match, TRBD1 (5 bases). V was trimmed by 1 base and J by 0 bases, leaving 9 bases between them. Germline CDR1 reads SGHDN; CDR2 reads FVKESK. The CDR3 totals 15 residues. The CDR3, as DNA: TGTGCCAGCAGCCAAGGAAGGGGCTTGAACACTGAAGCTTTCTTT. Amino acids: CASSQGRGLNTEAFF.

The gene calls are TRBV5-5 and TRBJ1-2; possibly TRBD1 for D (5 bases). The CDR3 covers 13 residues. V was pared by 2 bases and J by 3 bases, with 8 bases between. Germline V gives CDR1 SGHKS, CDR2 YYEKEE (reference sequence). The CDR3 region is CASSFFRDYGYTF. The CDR3 nucleotides are TGTGCCAGCAGCTTTTTCAGGGACTATGGCTACACCTTC.

V usage is TRBV2 and J usage is TRBJ2-5; D might be TRBD2 (5 bases). The V and J ends lost 5 bases and 5 bases respectively, with 15 bases between them. The germline V gene encodes CDR1 SNHLY and CDR2 FYNNEI. This CDR3 spans 14 amino acids. In nucleotides, the CDR3 is TGTGCCAGCAGTCGGCTTTACCCGGGGGAGACCCAGTACTTC. Its translation: CASSRLYPGETQYF.

This chain links TRBV11-2 with TRBJ2-7; D is unresolved. CDR1 is SGHAT and CDR2 is FQNNGV in the germline V gene. This CDR3 has 13 residues. V lost 5 bases to trimming and J lost 4 bases, with 12 bases between them. CDR3 DNA: TGTGCCAGCAGCCTCCAGTTGGGTTACGAGCAGTACTTC. Translating gives CASSLQLGYEQYF.